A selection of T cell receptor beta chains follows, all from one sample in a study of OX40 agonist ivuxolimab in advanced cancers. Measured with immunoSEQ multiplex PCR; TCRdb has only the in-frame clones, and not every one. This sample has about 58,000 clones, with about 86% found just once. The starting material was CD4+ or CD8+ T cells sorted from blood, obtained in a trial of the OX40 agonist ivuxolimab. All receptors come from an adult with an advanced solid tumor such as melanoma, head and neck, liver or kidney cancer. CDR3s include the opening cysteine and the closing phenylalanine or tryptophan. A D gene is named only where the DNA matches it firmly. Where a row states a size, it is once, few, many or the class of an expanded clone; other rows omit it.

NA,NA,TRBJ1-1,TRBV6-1,TGTGCCAGCAGTGATCCACGCGTTCGGGTCACTGAAGCTTTCTTT,CASSDPRVRVTEAFF
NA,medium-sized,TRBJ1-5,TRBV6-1,TGTGCCAGCAGTGAACCCGGGCGGCAGCCCCAGCATTTT,CASSEPGRQPQHF
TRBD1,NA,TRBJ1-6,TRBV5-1,TGCGCCAGCAGCTGGGACAGGGGGAAGAATTCACCCCTCCACTTT,CASSWDRGKNSPLHF
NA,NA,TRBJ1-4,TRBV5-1,TGCGCCAGCAGCCCAGTCCAGGGCTCAGCAACTAATGAAAAACTGTTTTTT,CASSPVQGSATNEKLFF
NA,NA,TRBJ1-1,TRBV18,TGTGCCAGCTCACCAGAGACAGAAAAGGCTGAAGCTTTCTTT,CASSPETEKAEAFF
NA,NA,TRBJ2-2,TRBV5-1,TGCGCCAGCAGCTTGGCGGTAGCAGCGTCCGGGGAGCTGTTTTTT,CASSLAVAASGELFF
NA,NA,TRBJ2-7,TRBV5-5,TGTGCCAGCAGTCTTAGACCGGGCGGGGAGCAGTACTTC,CASSLRPGGEQYF
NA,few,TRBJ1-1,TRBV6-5,TGTGCCAGCAGTTACTCGCGCAGGGAGAACACTGAAGCTTTCTTT,CASSYSRRENTEAFF
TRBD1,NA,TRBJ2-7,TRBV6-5,TGTGCCAGCAGTACTACAGGGGGCCAATTCGGCGAGCAGTACTTC,CASSTTGGQFGEQYF
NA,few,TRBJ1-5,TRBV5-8,TGTGCCAGCAGCTTGAGACAGCCCAATCAGCCCCAGCATTTT,CASSLRQPNQPQHF
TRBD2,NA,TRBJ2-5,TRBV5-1,TGCGCCAGCAGCACGGGGGGTGAAGGAGAGACCCAGTACTTC,CASSTGGEGETQYF
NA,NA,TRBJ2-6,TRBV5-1,TGCGCCAGCAGCTTGACAGTCCCTGGGGCCAACGTCCTGACTTTC,CASSLTVPGANVLTF
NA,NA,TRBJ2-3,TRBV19,TGTGCCAGTAGTGTCCGGGACACAGATACGCAGTATTTT,CASSVRDTDTQYF
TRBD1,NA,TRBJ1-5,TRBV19,TGTGCCAGTAGTAACATCGACAGGGTGGGTCAGCCCCAGCATTTT,CASSNIDRVGQPQHF
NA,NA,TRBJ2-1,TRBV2,TGTGCCAGCACCCCAGGGGGGAATGAGCAGTTCTTC,CASTPGGNEQFF
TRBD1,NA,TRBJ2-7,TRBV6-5,TGTGCCAGCGGAAGACAGGGGTCCTACGAGCAGTACTTC,CASGRQGSYEQYF
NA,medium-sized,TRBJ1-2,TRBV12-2,TGTGCAAGTCGCTTAGCGAGGACAGGGTTGGGTCCCTGGGATGGCTACACCTTC,CASRLARTGLGPWDGYTF
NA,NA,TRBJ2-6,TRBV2,TGTGCCAGCAGTGAAAATCCCTCTGGGGCCAACGTCCTGACTTTC,CASSENPSGANVLTF
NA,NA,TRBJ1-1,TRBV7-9,TGTGCCAGCAGCTTAGCGCTGGGGGCCGCGGCTTTCTTT,CASSLALGAAAFF
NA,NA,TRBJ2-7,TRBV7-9,TGTGCCAGCAGCCCTCCATCCCTACCCGGGACCCTGCCCTACGAGCAGTACTTC,CASSPPSLPGTLPYEQYF
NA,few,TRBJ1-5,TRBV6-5,TGTGCCAGCAGCCGGATCGGGAGGGGCAATCAGCCCCAGCATTTT,CASSRIGRGNQPQHF
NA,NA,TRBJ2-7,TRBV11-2,TGTGCCAGCAGCTCCCCAGCTCACCACGAGCAGTACTTC,CASSSPAHHEQYF
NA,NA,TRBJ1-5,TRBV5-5,TGTGCCAGCAGCTTGGCAGGGCTGGGAAATCAGCCCCAGCATTTT,CASSLAGLGNQPQHF
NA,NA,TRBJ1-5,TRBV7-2,TGTGCCAGCAGCTTAGGTTTAGGGGGTCAGCCCCAGCATTTT,CASSLGLGGQPQHF
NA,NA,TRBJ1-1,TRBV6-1,TGTGCCAGCAGTGTGGGGGATCTCAACACTGAAGCTTTCTTT,CASSVGDLNTEAFF
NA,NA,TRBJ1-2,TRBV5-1,TGCGCCAGCAGCCCTTCAGCGGTGGGCAGGGCGAACTATGGCTACACCTTC,CASSPSAVGRANYGYTF
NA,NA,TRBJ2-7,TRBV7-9,TGTGCCAGCAGCTTGTTCAACGAGCAGTACTTC,CASSLFNEQYF
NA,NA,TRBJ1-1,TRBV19,TGTGCCAGTAGTATTGGGGGCAGGGGAGCTAACACTGAAGCTTTCTTT,CASSIGGRGANTEAFF
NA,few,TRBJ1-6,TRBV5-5,TGTGCCAGCAGCTCTCGCGCAAATAATTCACCCCTCCACTTT,CASSSRANNSPLHF
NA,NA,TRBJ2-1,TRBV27,TGTGCCAGCAGTTGGGTGGCTAGGGGGTACAATGAGCAGTTCTTC,CASSWVARGYNEQFF
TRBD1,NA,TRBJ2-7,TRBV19,TGTGCCAGTAGTAAACTATGGGACAGGGGAACCTACGAGCAGTACTTC,CASSKLWDRGTYEQYF